This TCR beta chain was retrieved from a study of blood T cell repertoires in COVID-19. Study-wide context: Sites in the United States, Italy and Spain provided acute and convalescent COVID-19 samples. Sample material is recorded as cDNA or gDNA derived from T cells, B-cell-depleted T cells, or PBMCs.

In the study's own analysis: Reference gene primer amplification gave nucleated cell count estimates. TCRdb's copy holds only in-frame clones and misses some; the assay was immunoSEQ multiplex PCR. Clone size and the V and J calls come from that table; the DNA yielded D and trimming. The table shows 200,000 or so clones, with 86% occurring only once. The CDR3 is made up of 14 amino acids. The V gene end was trimmed by 2 bases and the J gene end by 9 bases; junction bases not matched to a gene: 4. CDR1 and CDR2 (germline): WSHSY, SAAADI. The chain links TRBV10-2 to TRBJ1-6, with 7 bases fitting TRBD1. The sample consisted of peripheral blood. The origin of this receptor is a woman in her sixties or seventies with acute or convalescent COVID-19. CDR3 loop: CASSEVSGGSPLHF. CDR3 DNA: TGCGCCAGCAGTGAGGTGTCAGGGGGTTCACCCCTCCACTTT.